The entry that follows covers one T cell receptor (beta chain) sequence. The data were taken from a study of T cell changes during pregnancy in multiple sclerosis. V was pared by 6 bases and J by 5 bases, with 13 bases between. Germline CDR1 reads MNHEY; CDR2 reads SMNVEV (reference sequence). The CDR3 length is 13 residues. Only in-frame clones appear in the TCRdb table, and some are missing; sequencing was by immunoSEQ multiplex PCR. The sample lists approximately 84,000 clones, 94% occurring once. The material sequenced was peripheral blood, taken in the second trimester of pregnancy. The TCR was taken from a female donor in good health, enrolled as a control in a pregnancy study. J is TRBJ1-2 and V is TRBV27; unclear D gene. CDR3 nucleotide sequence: TGTGCCAGCAGGGCGGCCAGAGAGTATGGCTACACCTTC. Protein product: CASRAAREYGYTF.